The source of this T cell receptor beta chain is a study of Ad26.COV2.S vaccination and SARS-CoV-2 variants. This CDR3 has 13 amino acids. V was pared by 6 bases and J by 1 base, with 8 bases between. Germline V gene data show CDR1 as SGHNT and CDR2 as YYREEE (reference sequence). In this sample, this clone turned up a few times. Treatment reported: around 19 received Ad26.COV2.S at low or high dose, single or two shots; roughly 5 received placebo; per-sample allocation not given. Material that was analyzed had been drawn on day 63 after the first vaccine or placebo injection. Clones were sequenced by immunoSEQ multiplex PCR, and TCRdb holds only the in-frame ones, with some missing. Here the sample spans some 340,000 clones, around four fifths being singletons.

V usage is TRBV5-4 and J usage is TRBJ1-3; unclear D gene. This receptor was identified in a person between 18 and 60 years old who received the Ad26.COV2.S COVID-19 vaccine or a placebo. Sample: peripheral blood, taken in a trial of Ad26.COV2.S vaccine versus placebo. CDR3 bases: TGTGCCAGCAAATCAGCTTCTGGAAACACCATATATTTT. Protein sequence: CASKSASGNTIYF.